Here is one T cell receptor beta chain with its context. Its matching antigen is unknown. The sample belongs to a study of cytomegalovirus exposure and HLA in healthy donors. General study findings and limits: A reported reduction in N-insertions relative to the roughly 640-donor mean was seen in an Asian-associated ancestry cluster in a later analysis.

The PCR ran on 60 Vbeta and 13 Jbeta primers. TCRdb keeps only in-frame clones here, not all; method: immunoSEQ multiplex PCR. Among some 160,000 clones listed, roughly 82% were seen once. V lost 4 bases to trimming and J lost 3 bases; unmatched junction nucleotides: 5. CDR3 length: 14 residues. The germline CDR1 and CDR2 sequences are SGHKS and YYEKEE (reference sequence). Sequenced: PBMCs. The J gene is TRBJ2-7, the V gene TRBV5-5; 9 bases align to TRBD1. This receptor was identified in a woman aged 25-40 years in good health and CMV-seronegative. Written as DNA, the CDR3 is TGTGCCAGCAGCCCATGGACAGGGGTCTACGAGCAGTACTTC. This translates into CASSPWTGVYEQYF.